One sample yielded the 30 T cell receptor beta chains listed below, sequenced in a study of T cells in Graves' hyperthyroidism and ophthalmopathy. It was RNA transcripts that yielded the amplified TCR beta CDR3 regions. Primed by the HTBI set, a first-round RT-PCR was run on the TCR CDR3. Via MiXCR, TCRdb re-called the multiplex PCR reads, giving one row per CDR3 protein. The sample includes about 620,000 distinct CDR3 sequences, 15% to 20% of them seen just once. Sequencing used blood. Source of these receptors: a young woman with Graves' hyperthyroidism.

V gene TRBV20-1 combines with J gene TRBJ1-3; 11 bases are shared with TRBD1. Germline V gives CDR1 DFQATT, CDR2 SNEGSKA (reference sequence). The ends lost 2 bases at V and 2 bases at J; junction bases unmatched: 8. The CDR3 covers 17 residues. Here the CDR3 reads CSARIRPGQGAGNTIYF. The CDR3, as DNA: TGCAGTGCTAGAATAAGACCGGGACAGGGGGCTGGAAACACCATATATTTT.

Remarks on this clonotype: This could be a read error, since a much larger clone is one nucleotide away. V usage is TRBV7-2 and J usage is TRBJ2-7; the D is unclear. V was pared by 5 bases and J by 12 bases, with 17 bases between. Germline CDR1 is SGHTA and CDR2 is FQGNSA. The length of the CDR3 is 12 residues. CDR3 sequence reads: CASSMAQLWRYF. The CDR3 DNA follows: TGTGCCAGCAGCATGGCCCAATTGTGGCGGTACTTC.

The V gene is TRBV6-2 or TRBV6-3, the J gene TRBJ1-1; 7 bases match TRBD1. The CDR3 is 14 amino acids. The trim removed 5 bases at V and 3 bases at J, leaving 6 bases unmatched. The germline gives CDR1 MNHEY, CDR2 SVGEGT. The CDR3 spells CASSVEGAHTEAFF. The CDR3 nucleotides are TGTGCCAGCAGTGTCGAGGGGGCGCACACTGAAGCTTTCTTT.

The table lists this clonotype with many counts. The chain links TRBV11-2 to TRBJ2-7; D possibly uses TRBD1 or TRBD2 (5 bases each). The CDR3 runs to 17 residues. CDR1 and CDR2 from the germline V gene are SGHAT and FQNNGV. Trimming shortened V by 2 bases and J by 0 bases, and 17 bases separated the two germline ends. The CDR3 sequence is CASSLFFAGTSSYEQYF. The CDR3 DNA sequence: TGTGCCAGCAGCTTATTTTTCGCCGGGACGAGCTCCTACGAGCAGTACTTC. Variable domain in full (rest from reference TRBV11-2 and TRBJ2-7): EAGVAQSPRYKIIEKRQSVAFWCNPISGHATLYWYQQILGQGPKLLIQFQNNGVVDDSQLPKDRFSAERLKGVDSTLKIQPAKLEDSAVYLCASSLFFAGTSSYEQYFGPGTRLTVT.

This clonotype was detected many times. V gene TRBV30 combines with J gene TRBJ2-1; D gene ambiguous. Trimming cost V 0 bases and J 0 bases, with 12 bases left between them. Germline values: CDR1 GTSNPN, CDR2 SVGIG (reference sequence). This CDR3 region has 16 residues. The CDR3 DNA reads as TGTGCCTGGAGTGTTGGGGTTTCCAGCTCCTACAATGAGCAGTTCTTC. Residues: CAWSVGVSSSYNEQFF.

This clonotype was observed many times. The DNA of the CDR3 is TGTGCCAGCAGCTTAGGCTATCTTGGCTACACCTTC. It translates to CASSLGYLGYTF. The chain employs TRBV13 and TRBJ1-2; D is unresolved. Deletions cut 0 bases from V and 7 bases from J, with 6 bases between. CDR3 length: 12 residues. Germline V gene data show CDR1 as PRHDT and CDR2 as FYEKMQ (reference sequence). The variable domain in full, completed from reference TRBV13 and TRBJ1-2, reads AAGVIQSPRHLIKEKRETATLKCYPIPRHDTVYWYQQGPGQDPQFLISFYEKMQSDKGSIPDRFSAQQFSDYHSELNMSSLELGDSALYFCASSLGYLGYTFGSGTRLTVV.

This clonotype has a count of ten or more. The J gene is TRBJ2-7, the V gene TRBV5-1; D remains unclear. Germline V gene data show CDR1 as SGHRS and CDR2 as YFSETQ. This CDR3 spans 14 amino acids. Trimming cost V 4 bases and J 0 bases, with 11 bases left between them. CDR3 region: CASSPALNSYEQYF. The CDR3 bases are TGCGCCAGCAGCCCAGCCCTGAACTCCTACGAGCAGTACTTC.

In its sample, this clonotype was seen many times. The CDR3 protein is CASTSTRTPETQYF. The CDR3, as DNA: TGTGCCAGCACCTCCACCAGGACCCCGGAGACCCAGTACTTC. The V and J genes are TRBV12-3 or TRBV12-4 and TRBJ2-5, with D unresolved. CDR3 length: 14 amino acids. The V and J ends lost 7 bases and 5 bases respectively, with 17 bases between them.

The sample holds many counts of this clonotype. V usage is TRBV6-5 and J usage is TRBJ2-2; D may match TRBD1 or TRBD2 (5 bases each). Germline V gene sequence: CDR1 MNHEY, CDR2 SVGAGI. This CDR3 region has 15 residues. Trimming stripped 0 bases from V and 7 bases from J, with 12 bases between. CDR3 loop: CASSYSRAGSGELFF. CDR3 nucleotide sequence: TGTGCCAGCAGTTACTCGCGGGCAGGGAGCGGGGAGCTGTTTTTT.

In its sample, this clonotype was seen many times. V is TRBV6-1 and J is TRBJ1-6; 10 bases line up with TRBD1. Germline V lookup: CDR1 MNHNS, CDR2 SASEGT. This CDR3 comprises 15 residues. V trimming: 8 bases; J trimming: 3 bases; junction bases outside the gene matches: 4. CDR3 amino acids: CASGGQGYYNSPLHF. CDR3 DNA sequence: TGTGCCAGCGGGGGACAGGGGTACTATAATTCACCCCTCCACTTT.

This chain joins TRBV18 and TRBJ1-2; 7 nucleotides agree with TRBD1. Looked up from germline, CDR1 is KGHSH and CDR2 is LQKENI. Unmatched junction bases numbered 6, after V lost 2 bases and J lost 3 bases. The CDR3 has 15 amino acids. CDR3 DNA sequence: TGTGCCAGCTCACCAGACAGGGATGGTTACTATGGCTACACCTTC. It translates to CASSPDRDGYYGYTF.

This clonotype was counted between two and nine times. A much larger clone lies one base from this, so it may be a read error. The chain is built from TRBV2 and TRBJ1-1; unclear D gene. The CDR3 runs 14 residues. The germline gives CDR1 SNHLY, CDR2 FYNNEI. The CDR3 here is CASSEFPPGTGAFF. CDR3 in DNA: TGTGCCAGCAGTGAATTCCCCCCGGGAACTGGAGCTTTCTTT.

This clonotype was seen repeatedly, ten times or more. The V gene is TRBV10-3, the J gene TRBJ2-7; D not resolved. Trimming left V 4 bases short and J 3 bases short, with 7 bases between. Looked up from germline, CDR1 is ENHRY and CDR2 is SYGVKD. This CDR3 contains 12 residues. CDR3 nucleotides: TGTGCCATCAGTGGGCCGGACTACGAGCAGTACTTC. It codes for CAISGPDYEQYF.

This clonotype was recorded many times. The rearrangement uses TRBV6-1 and TRBJ2-7, with D possibly matching TRBD1 (6 bases). Germline V CDR1 and CDR2: MNHNS, SASEGT. V lost 7 bases and J 1 base, leaving 17 bases between the germline ends. The CDR3 totals 15 residues. The CDR3, as DNA: TGTGCCAGCATCCTGGGGGCGTCATCTTCCTACGAGCAGTACTTC. Translation: CASILGASSSYEQYF.

The chain combines TRBV9 with TRBJ2-1, with 9 bases fitting TRBD2. The CDR3 spans 16 residues. Germline CDR1 reads SGDLS; CDR2 reads YYNGEE. V lost 0 bases to trimming and J lost 8 bases; unmatched junction nucleotides: 9. The CDR3 sequence is CASSVETSGTGDEQFF. The CDR3 coding sequence is TGTGCCAGCAGCGTAGAGACTAGCGGTACTGGGGATGAGCAGTTCTTC.

This clonotype occurred many times. This rearrangement joins TRBV27 to TRBJ2-3; 12 bases align to TRBD2. The trim removed 5 bases at V and 4 bases at J, leaving 4 bases unmatched. Germline V gives CDR1 MNHEY, CDR2 SMNVEV (reference sequence). The CDR3 has 15 residues. In DNA form, the CDR3 reads TGTGCCAGCAGTGGACTAGCGGGGCTGCCAGATACGCAGTATTTT. It is translated as CASSGLAGLPDTQYF.

Ten or more counts support this clonotype. The chain joins TRBV6-6 to TRBJ2-4; 11 bases fit TRBD2. In germline, CDR1 is MNHNY, CDR2 SVGAGI (reference sequence). The CDR3 length is 17 residues. The V segment lost 0 bases and the J segment 1 base; nucleotides outside the gene matches: 2. For the CDR3, the DNA is TGTGCCAGCAGTTACTCAGGACTAGCGGGTGCCAAAAACATTCAGTACTTC. Its translation is CASSYSGLAGAKNIQYF.

This clonotype turned up a few times. The chain joins TRBV5-6 to TRBJ1-1; TRBD1 is a possible D gene (5 bases). The germline V gene has CDR1 SGHDT and CDR2 YYEEEE. The ends were cut back, 4 bases at V and 1 base at J, with 11 bases in the middle. The CDR3 loop spans 14 amino acids. The CDR3: CASSLDIQNTEAFF. The CDR3, as DNA: TGTGCCAGCAGCCTGGACATTCAGAACACTGAAGCTTTCTTT.

The chain couples TRBV10-3 to TRBJ1-5; D uncertain. The CDR3 totals 12 residues. Between the trimmed V and J ends, which lost 10 bases and 6 bases, there was a span of 13 bases. Germline-derived CDR1 and CDR2 are ENHRY and SYGVKD. The CDR3 loop reads CATRPEGQPQHF. Written as DNA, the CDR3 is TGTGCCACCCGGCCGGAAGGTCAGCCCCAGCATTTT.

The chain couples TRBV20-1 to TRBJ2-7; 10 nucleotides agree with TRBD2. Looked up from germline, CDR1 is DFQATT and CDR2 is SNEGSKA (reference sequence). The V and J ends lost 5 bases and 3 bases, in that order; junction bases with no gene match: 16. CDR3 length: 17 amino acids. In DNA form, the CDR3 reads TGCAGTGCTGCCCCCTCTAGCGGGAGACTGGATTTCTACGAGCAGTACTTC. Amino acids: CSAAPSSGRLDFYEQYF.

This clonotype was found a few times. The rearrangement links TRBV10-3 to TRBJ1-1; D is undetermined. Germline CDR1 reads ENHRY; CDR2 reads SYGVKD. CDR3 size: 15 residues. V dropped 0 bases and J dropped 8 bases, with 16 bases sitting between them. CDR3 nucleotides: TGTGCCATCAGTGAGTCGAAGTCAACCCAGGCGGAAGCTTTCTTT. The encoded protein is CAISESKSTQAEAFF.

V usage is TRBV7-8 and J usage is TRBJ2-1, with 10 bases fitting TRBD2. The CDR3 sequence is 14 residues long. Losses at the gene ends were 7 bases for V and 8 bases for J; bases not matched to a gene: 8. Germline values: CDR1 SGHVS, CDR2 FQNEAQ. CDR3 sequence: CASTLSGREDEQFF. DNA for the CDR3: TGTGCCAGCACCTTGAGCGGGAGGGAAGATGAGCAGTTCTTC.

This clonotype was recorded a few times. The gene calls are TRBV3-1 and TRBJ1-6; 7 positions agree with TRBD1. The length of the CDR3 is 14 residues. Germline-derived CDR1 and CDR2 are LGHDT and YNNKEL (reference sequence). V gave up 5 bases and J gave up 7 bases; unmatched junction bases: 5. CDR3 in DNA: TGTGCCAGCAGCGGGGGACAGTACAATTCACCCCTCCACTTT. Translation gives CASSGGQYNSPLHF.

This clonotype has a handful of counts. This chain uses TRBV20-1 with TRBJ1-1; D is undetermined. Trimming removed 3 bases at V and 6 bases at J, with 20 bases between. The CDR3 sequence is 15 residues long. Germline V gives CDR1 DFQATT, CDR2 SNEGSKA (reference sequence). DNA of the CDR3: TGCAGTGCTAGGCCCCTTTTGTATATGGCCGCTGAAGCTTTCTTT. Translation gives CSARPLLYMAAEAFF.

This clonotype has only a few counts. This sequence joins TRBV19 and TRBJ1-4, with 7 bases identical to TRBD1. The V gene end was trimmed by 6 bases and the J gene end by 5 bases; junction bases not matched to a gene: 9. Germline V gene lookup returns CDR1 LNHDA and CDR2 SQIVND (reference sequence). The CDR3 loop spans 15 amino acids. The CDR3 region has the DNA TGTGCCAGTAGGATGGACAGGTCGGGAAATGAAAAACTGTTTTTT. Protein: CASRMDRSGNEKLFF.

In this sample, this clonotype turned up many times. The genes are TRBV18 and TRBJ1-5; D gene unclear. There are 13 residues in the CDR3. Between the trimmed V and J ends, which lost 6 bases and 5 bases, there was a span of 11 bases. In germline, CDR1 is KGHSH, CDR2 LQKENI. CDR3 nucleotides: TGTGCCAGCTCCTCGATTAAGGATCAGCCCCAGCATTTT. It specifies CASSSIKDQPQHF.

In this sample, this clonotype turned up many times. This rearrangement joins TRBV12-3 or TRBV12-4 to TRBJ2-1; 8 nucleotides agree with TRBD2. This CDR3 has 15 residues. Trimming removed 5 bases from V and 5 bases from J; junction bases left unmatched: 8. The CDR3 loop reads CASSIGLAAHNEQFF. In DNA, the CDR3 is TGTGCCAGCAGTATTGGACTAGCAGCCCACAATGAGCAGTTCTTC.

This clonotype has a handful of counts. The chain joins TRBV20-1 to TRBJ2-2, with D tentatively TRBD2 (5 bases). Germline lookup yields CDR1 DFQATT and CDR2 SNEGSKA (reference sequence). This CDR3 contains 15 residues. V was clipped by 6 bases and J by 4 bases, with 18 bases between them. In DNA, the CDR3 is TGCAGTGCCCGAGGAGCGGAGTGGAGCACCGGGGAGCTGTTTTTT. Translating it yields CSARGAEWSTGELFF.

This clonotype turned up a few times. This rearrangement joins TRBV16 to TRBJ2-7; no definite D call. Trimming took 0 bases from V and 2 from J, leaving 5 bases between them. Germline CDR1 and CDR2: KGHSY and FQNENV. The CDR3 has 13 residues. Here the CDR3 reads CASSQSSTYEQYF. Here the CDR3 DNA reads TGTGCCAGCAGCCAATCGTCTACCTACGAGCAGTACTTC.

The V and J genes are TRBV5-5 and TRBJ2-7; D is possibly TRBD2 (5 bases). Germline V gives CDR1 SGHKS, CDR2 YYEKEE (reference sequence). Trimming took 3 bases from V and 7 from J, leaving 17 bases between them. The CDR3 totals 14 residues. For the CDR3, the DNA is TGTGCCAGCAGCTCATGGACCCCTCCGGGGGAGCAGTACTTC. Translating gives CASSSWTPPGEQYF.